This T cell receptor beta chain was profiled in a study of cytotoxic CD8 clonotypes in ibrutinib-treated CLL. The table came from immunoSEQ multiplex PCR; TCRdb's copy has only in-frame clones and leaves some out. The repertoire includes around 140,000 clones, roughly 77% of them detected once, and 25% to 30% sits in the top ten. Concerning this clone itself: It may be a read error: a sequence one base away is much more abundant.

This CDR3 spans 12 amino acids. CDR1 is LNHDA, CDR2 SQIVND, per germline (reference sequence). V was clipped by 8 bases and J by 8 bases, with 16 bases between them. The V gene is TRBV19, the J gene TRBJ2-7, with D possibly being TRBD1 or TRBD2 (5 bases each). Sequenced here: PBMCs, sampled after 12 months of ibrutinib treatment. The receptor was isolated from a human donor with chronic lymphocytic leukemia. In DNA form, the CDR3 reads TGTGCCAGTCGGGACCGTCGGAACAAGCAGTACTTC. It translates to CASRDRRNKQYF.